The rows below give T cell receptor beta chains drawn from one sample of a study of blood T cell repertoires in COVID-19. The table came from immunoSEQ multiplex PCR; TCRdb's copy has only in-frame clones and leaves some out. The sample holds about 520,000 clones, around 85% seen once. Sequenced sample: peripheral blood. The receptors were sampled from a human donor in a cohort sampled during active COVID-19. Each CDR3 is given with its conserved first and last residue. A D gene is named only where the DNA matches it firmly. Some rows mark clone size as missing; the rest say once, few, many or name a class of expanded clone.

TRBD1	TRBV19	TRBJ1-5	NA	TGTGCCAGTAGTACCGGGACAGGCCCGGATCAGCCCCAGCATTTT	CASSTGTGPDQPQHF
TRBD1	TRBV15	TRBJ1-5	NA	TGTGCCACCAGCAGAGATAGACAGGGGGCGGTGCAGCCCCAGCATTTT	CATSRDRQGAVQPQHF
NA	TRBV28	TRBJ1-4	NA	TGTGCCAGCTCGGAAGGGGGTGGTGAAAAACTGTTTTTT	CASSEGGGEKLFF
TRBD2	TRBV15	TRBJ2-3	many	TGTGCCACCAGCAGAGATGGGGGACTAGCGGGAGGGGCAGATACGCAGTATTTT	CATSRDGGLAGGADTQYF
TRBD2	TRBV6-5	TRBJ2-7	NA	TGTGCCAGCAGAGAGCGGGGTCACTACTACGAGCAGTACTTC	CASRERGHYYEQYF
NA	TRBV7-2	TRBJ1-1	NA	TGTGCCAGCAGCCCCCGGACGGACAAGAACACTGAAGCTTTCTTT	CASSPRTDKNTEAFF
NA	TRBV30	TRBJ2-6	NA	TGTGCCTGGGGGGGACTCGGGGCTGGGGCCAACGTCCTGACTTTC	CAWGGLGAGANVLTF
NA	TRBV28	TRBJ2-1	NA	TGTGCCAGCAGTTTTCCCCTCGAGCTCTCCTACAATGAGCAGTTCTTC	CASSFPLELSYNEQFF
TRBD2	TRBV28	TRBJ2-5	NA	TGTGCCACCCGACTAGCGGGAGTAGAAGAGACCCAGTACTTC	CATRLAGVEETQYF
NA	TRBV19	TRBJ1-1	NA	TGTGCCAGTAGATTAGGGGGACGGAACACTGAAGCTTTCTTT	CASRLGGRNTEAFF
NA	TRBV4-1	TRBJ1-3	NA	TGCGCCAGCAGCCAAGACGCCCGGAGAGGAAACACCATATATTTT	CASSQDARRGNTIYF
NA	TRBV14	TRBJ1-3	many	TGTGCCAGCAGCCATTCTTGGGGACTAGACAGGAGTAGCTCTGGAAACACCATATATTTT	CASSHSWGLDRSSSGNTIYF
TRBD2	TRBV19	TRBJ2-2	NA	TGTGCCAGTAGTCCTTTGACTAGCGGGAGGCCTAACACCGGGGAGCTGTTTTTT	CASSPLTSGRPNTGELFF
TRBD2	TRBV11-3	TRBJ2-5	NA	TGTGCCAGCAGCCCAGGATTAGCGGGGTCCCAAGAGACCCAGTACTTC	CASSPGLAGSQETQYF
NA	TRBV9	TRBJ2-5	NA	TGTGCCAGCAGCGCACCAGGGCTCCAAGAGACCCAGTACTTC	CASSAPGLQETQYF
TRBD1	TRBV30	TRBJ2-3	NA	TGTGCCTGGAGCGGGACAGGTGGCACAGATACGCAGTATTTT	CAWSGTGGTDTQYF
NA	TRBV3-1/TRBV3-2	TRBJ1-4	NA	TGTGCCAGCAGCCCGCTAATGGGGGCAGATGAAAAACTGTTTTTT	CASSPLMGADEKLFF
TRBD1	TRBV13	TRBJ2-5	NA	TGTGCCAGCAGCCGATTTGAGACAGGACAGGGCGAAGAGACCCAGTACTTC	CASSRFETGQGEETQYF
TRBD1	TRBV19	TRBJ1-5	few	TGTGCCAGTAGGACGGACAGGGGAGGCGGTCAGCCCCAGCATTTT	CASRTDRGGGQPQHF
NA	TRBV20-1	TRBJ1-2	NA	TGCAGTGCTAGTTACTTAAACTATGGCTACACCTTC	CSASYLNYGYTF
NA	TRBV28	TRBJ1-3	few	TGTGCCAGCAGAGGAGACAGGCCTGGTGGAAACACCATATATTTT	CASRGDRPGGNTIYF
NA	TRBV6-5	TRBJ2-3	NA	TGTGCCAGCAGTCCCGGGTACGATACGCAGTATTTT	CASSPGYDTQYF
TRBD1	TRBV11-2	TRBJ2-7	NA	TGTGCCAGCAGTTCAAGAGGACAGGGTGGTCACGAGCAGTACTTC	CASSSRGQGGHEQYF
TRBD1	TRBV30	TRBJ1-5	NA	TGTGCCTGGAGTATGCGGACAGGGACTTATAGCAATCAGCCCCAGCATTTT	CAWSMRTGTYSNQPQHF
NA	TRBV2	TRBJ1-5	NA	TGTGCCAGCAGGAGGAATACCAATCAGCCCCAGCATTTT	CASRRNTNQPQHF
TRBD1	TRBV28	TRBJ2-7	NA	TGTGCCAGCAGAAACAGGGGAGAAGGGTACGAGCAGTACTTC	CASRNRGEGYEQYF
NA	TRBV9	TRBJ1-2	NA	TGTGCCAGCAGCGTTCCCCTCGGGGATGGCTACACCTTC	CASSVPLGDGYTF
TRBD1	TRBV6-2/TRBV6-3	TRBJ1-5	NA	TGTGCCAGCAGTCACCGGTCCAGGGGGAATCAGCCCCAGCATTTT	CASSHRSRGNQPQHF
NA	TRBV21-1	TRBJ2-3	once	TGTGCCAGCAGCCGCTTAGCGGGAGAGACAGATACGCAGTATTTT	CASSRLAGETDTQYF
TRBD2	TRBV3-1/TRBV3-2	TRBJ2-3	NA	TGTGCCAGCAGATTAGCGGGATCAGGGGCGGATACGCAGTATTTT	CASRLAGSGADTQYF
NA	TRBV11-3	TRBJ2-1	NA	TGTGCCAGCAGCTCCTCAGCCGGGGAGCAGTTCTTC	CASSSSAGEQFF
TRBD1	TRBV19	TRBJ1-4	NA	TGTGCCAGTAGAACCGGGACAGCTGATGAAAAACTGTTTTTT	CASRTGTADEKLFF
NA	TRBV5-1	TRBJ2-7	few	TGCGCCAGCAGCTTGGTTTTGGCGGAACCCCCCTACGAGCAGTACTTC	CASSLVLAEPPYEQYF
NA	TRBV2	TRBJ2-7	few	TGTGCCAGCAGTGAGCGTTACGAGCAGTACTTC	CASSERYEQYF
NA	TRBV30	TRBJ1-6	NA	TGTGCCTGGAGTGTACGGGATTCACCCCTCCACTTT	CAWSVRDSPLHF
NA	TRBV30	TRBJ2-3	NA	TGTGCCTGGAGTAGTGCGGGGTGGAGGGGAGATACGCAGTATTTT	CAWSSAGWRGDTQYF
TRBD1	TRBV5-4	TRBJ1-2	NA	TGTGCCAGCAGCCTCGAAGGACAGGGTTATGGCTACACCTTC	CASSLEGQGYGYTF
NA	TRBV5-1	TRBJ2-1	NA	TGCGCCAGCAGCTCCGATTCTAGCTCCTACAATGAGCAGTTCTTC	CASSSDSSSYNEQFF
NA	TRBV9	TRBJ2-2	NA	TGTGCCAGCAGTGGACAAAGGACCGGGGAGCTGTTTTTT	CASSGQRTGELFF
NA	TRBV10-3	TRBJ1-6	NA	TGTGCCGGAAGGGGTAGGGATAATTCACCCCTCCACTTT	CAGRGRDNSPLHF
TRBD2	TRBV7-8	TRBJ2-2	NA	TGTGCCAGCAGCGCGAGCCCCCTATTTGAGCGGGAGGGCCTCGGTAGGGCGGGGGAGCTGTTTTTT	CASSASPLFEREGLGRAGELFF
TRBD1	TRBV2	TRBJ1-1	NA	TGTGCCAGCAGTCTAGTCCGGGACAGGCTGACTGAAGCTTTCTTT	CASSLVRDRLTEAFF
TRBD1	TRBV6-6	TRBJ1-1	NA	TGTGCCAGCAGTTACGTCAGGGGGCAGGACACTGAAGCTTTCTTT	CASSYVRGQDTEAFF
TRBD1	TRBV19	TRBJ2-7	NA	TGTGCCAGTAGTGTGACAGGGGGCTACATATCCTACGAGCAGTACTTC	CASSVTGGYISYEQYF
TRBD2	TRBV28	TRBJ2-7	few	TGTGCCAGCAGTTCCCCGGGACTAGCGTTCTACGAGCAGTACTTC	CASSSPGLAFYEQYF
NA	TRBV2	TRBJ1-1	many	TGTGCCAGCATCGCCGCGGGAGTGAACACTGAAGCTTTCTTT	CASIAAGVNTEAFF